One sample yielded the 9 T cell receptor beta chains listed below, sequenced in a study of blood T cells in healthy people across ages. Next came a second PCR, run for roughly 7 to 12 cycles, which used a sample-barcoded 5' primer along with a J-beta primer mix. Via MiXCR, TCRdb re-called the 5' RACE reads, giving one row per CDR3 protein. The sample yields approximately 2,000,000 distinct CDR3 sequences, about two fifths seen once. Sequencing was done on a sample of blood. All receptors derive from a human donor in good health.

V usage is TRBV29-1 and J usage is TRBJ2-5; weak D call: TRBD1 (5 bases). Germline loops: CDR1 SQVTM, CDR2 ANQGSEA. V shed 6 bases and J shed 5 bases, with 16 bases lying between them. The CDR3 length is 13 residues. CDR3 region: CSVGHPVTETQYF. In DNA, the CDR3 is TGCAGCGTAGGACACCCTGTCACTGAGACCCAGTACTTC.

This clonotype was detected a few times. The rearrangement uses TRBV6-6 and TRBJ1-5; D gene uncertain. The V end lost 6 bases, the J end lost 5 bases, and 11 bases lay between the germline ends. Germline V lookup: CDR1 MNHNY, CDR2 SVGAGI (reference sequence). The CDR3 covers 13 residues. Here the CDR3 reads CASSPSVDQPQHF. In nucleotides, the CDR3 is TGTGCCAGCAGCCCCTCAGTGGATCAGCCCCAGCATTTT.

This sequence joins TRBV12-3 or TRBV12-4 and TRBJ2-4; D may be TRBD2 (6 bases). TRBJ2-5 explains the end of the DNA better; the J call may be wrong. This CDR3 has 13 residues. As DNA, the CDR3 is TGTGCCAGCACTGCGGGGACCCAAGAGACCCAGTACTTC. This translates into CASTAGTQETQYF.

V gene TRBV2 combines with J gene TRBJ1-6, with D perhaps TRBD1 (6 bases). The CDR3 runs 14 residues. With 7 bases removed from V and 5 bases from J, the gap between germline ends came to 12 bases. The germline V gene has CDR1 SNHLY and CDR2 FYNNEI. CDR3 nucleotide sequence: TGTGCCAGCAAGGAGCAGGGGAATAATTCACCCCTCCACTTT. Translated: CASKEQGNNSPLHF.

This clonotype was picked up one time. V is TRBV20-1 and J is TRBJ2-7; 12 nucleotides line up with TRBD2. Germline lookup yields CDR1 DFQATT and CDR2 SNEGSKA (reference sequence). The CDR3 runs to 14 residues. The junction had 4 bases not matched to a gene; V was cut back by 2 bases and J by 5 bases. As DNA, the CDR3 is TGCAGTGCTAGACCCCTAGCGGGGGGGAACGAGCAGTACTTC. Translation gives CSARPLAGGNEQYF.

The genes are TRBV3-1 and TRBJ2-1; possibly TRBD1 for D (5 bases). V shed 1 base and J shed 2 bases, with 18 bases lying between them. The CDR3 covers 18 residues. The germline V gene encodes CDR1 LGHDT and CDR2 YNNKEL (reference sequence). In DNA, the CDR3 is TGTGCCAGCAGCCAAGGGCGATTGGGGCGGTATACCTACAATGAGCAGTTCTTC. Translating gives CASSQGRLGRYTYNEQFF.

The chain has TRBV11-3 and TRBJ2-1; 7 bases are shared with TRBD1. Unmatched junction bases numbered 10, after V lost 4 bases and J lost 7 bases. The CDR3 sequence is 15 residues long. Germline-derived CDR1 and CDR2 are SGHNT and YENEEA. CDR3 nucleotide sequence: TGTGCCAGCAGCTCCGACAGGGCGTTTACTAATGAGCAGTTCTTC. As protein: CASSSDRAFTNEQFF.

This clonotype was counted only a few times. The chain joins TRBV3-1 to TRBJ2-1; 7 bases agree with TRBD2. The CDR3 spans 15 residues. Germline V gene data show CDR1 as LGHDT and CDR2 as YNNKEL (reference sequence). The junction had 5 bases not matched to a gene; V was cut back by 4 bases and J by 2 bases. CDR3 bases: TGTGCCAGCAGCCCAGCGGGACTGGCCTACAATGAGCAGTTCTTC. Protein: CASSPAGLAYNEQFF.

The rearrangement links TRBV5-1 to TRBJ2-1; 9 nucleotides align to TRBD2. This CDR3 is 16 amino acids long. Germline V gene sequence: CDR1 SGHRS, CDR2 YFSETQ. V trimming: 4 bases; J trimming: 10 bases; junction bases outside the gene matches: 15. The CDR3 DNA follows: TGCGCCAGCAGCCGACTTGCGGGGGGGGCATCCGACGAGCAGTTCTTC. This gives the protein CASSRLAGGASDEQFF.